The 28 T cell receptor beta chains below were found in one sample sequenced in a study of T cells in Graves' hyperthyroidism and ophthalmopathy. Amplified TCR beta CDR3 regions came from RNA transcripts. With the HTBI primer set, the TCR CDR3 went through a first round of RT-PCR. TCRdb reprocessed the multiplex PCR reads with MiXCR, giving one entry per CDR3 protein. The data hold around 420,000 distinct CDR3 sequences, with 15% to 17% observed a single time. The source material was blood. The receptors come from a woman aged 18 to 35 with Graves' hyperthyroidism.

In its sample, this clonotype was seen many times. This chain joins TRBV7-2 and TRBJ1-2; the D gene is possibly TRBD1 (6 bases). V was shortened by 5 bases and J by 3 bases, with 16 bases between the two germline ends. The CDR3 contains 15 residues. The germline V gene encodes CDR1 SGHTA and CDR2 FQGNSA. The CDR3 loop reads CASSTGAGLDYGYTF. The CDR3, as DNA: TGTGCCAGCAGCACGGGGGCAGGTCTTGACTATGGCTACACCTTC.

This rearrangement joins TRBV18 to TRBJ2-1; 12 bases map to TRBD1. The CDR3 loop spans 16 amino acids. CDR1 and CDR2 (germline): KGHSH, LQKENI. Germline trimming cut 2 bases from V and 5 bases from J; bases unmatched to any gene: 4. This CDR3 reads CASSPGTGGANNEQFF. The CDR3 DNA reads as TGTGCCAGCTCACCAGGGACAGGGGGCGCCAACAATGAGCAGTTCTTC.

This clonotype was observed a few times. This chain links TRBV5-6 with TRBJ2-7, with a tentative D call TRBD1 (6 bases). Germline V CDR1 and CDR2: SGHDT, YYEEEE. This CDR3 region has 13 residues. The V end lost 4 bases, the J end lost 3 bases, and 11 bases lay between the germline ends. CDR3 loop: CASSHDRRYEQYF. The DNA of the CDR3 is TGTGCCAGCAGCCATGACAGGCGCTACGAGCAGTACTTC. Looking up the rest from reference TRBV5-6 and TRBJ2-7 gives the full variable domain: DAGVTQSPTHLIKTRGQQVTLRCSPKSGHDTVSWYQQALGQGPQFIFQYYEEEERQRGNFPDRFSGHQFPNYSSELNVNALLLGDSALYLCASSHDRRYEQYFGPGTRLTVT.

This clonotype showed up many times. This chain uses TRBV12-3 or TRBV12-4 with TRBJ1-4; D uncertain. The germline V and J ends were trimmed by 1 base and 12 bases, with 15 bases remaining between them. The CDR3 sequence is 14 residues long. CDR3 bases: TGTGCCAGCAGTTTAGAGGCCACCCGTGCGGAACTGTTTTTT. Amino acids: CASSLEATRAELFF.

There are many counts of this clonotype. The chain joins TRBV28 to TRBJ2-6, with TRBD2 as a possible D gene (6 bases). The CDR3 is 16 residues long. Germline CDR1 is MDHEN and CDR2 is SYDVKM. V shed 7 bases and J shed 2 bases, with 15 bases lying between them. CDR3: CASKRHGGTGANVLTF. DNA for the CDR3: TGTGCCAGCAAAAGACACGGGGGAACTGGGGCCAACGTCCTGACTTTC.

The chain carries TRBV7-2 and TRBJ2-5; 9 bases align to TRBD2. The CDR3 extends over 16 amino acids. CDR1 is SGHTA and CDR2 is FQGNSA in the germline V gene. Germline trimming cut 1 base from V and 6 bases from J; bases unmatched to any gene: 9. CDR3 nucleotides: TGTGCCAGCAGCTTAGGGGCTAGCGGGATGGGAAAGACCCAGTACTTC. Protein sequence: CASSLGASGMGKTQYF.

A word on this clonotype: One base away lies a much larger clone, so this may be a sequencing read error. The chain joins TRBV10-3 to TRBJ2-1, with no clear D. The germline V and J ends were trimmed by 11 bases and 6 bases, with 17 bases remaining between them. The CDR3 runs to 13 residues. Looked up from germline, CDR1 is ENHRY and CDR2 is SYGVKD. CDR3 protein: CAVNQPVSNEQFF. The CDR3 nucleotides are TGTGCCGTCAACCAGCCGGTGAGCAATGAGCAGTTCTTC.

This clonotype has at least ten counts. The junction does not match germline at one end; this may be a read error. The chain links TRBV7-9 to TRBJ1-5, with D possibly being TRBD1 (6 bases). CDR3 length: 15 amino acids. Germline assignment: CDR1 SEHNR and CDR2 FQNEAQ (reference sequence). In DNA form, the CDR3 reads TGCGCCAGCAGCTTGGCAGGGGTTGGAAATCAGCCCCAGCATTTT. This sequence encodes CASSLAGVGNQPQHF.

In this sample, this clonotype turned up a few times. This chain joins TRBV5-8 and TRBJ1-5, with D tentatively TRBD1 (5 bases). The V end lost 4 bases, the J end lost 0 bases, and 17 bases lay between the germline ends. The CDR3 loop spans 17 amino acids. Germline V gene sequence: CDR1 SGHTS, CDR2 YDEGEE. The CDR3 region has the DNA TGTGCCAGCAGCCCTAACGTATGGGGGATTAGCAATCAGCCCCAGCATTTT. Amino acid sequence: CASSPNVWGISNQPQHF.

Ten or more counts support this clonotype. The chain recombines TRBV28 with TRBJ1-2; D call uncertain. Trimming left V 3 bases short and J 2 bases short, with 7 bases between. Germline assignment: CDR1 MDHEN and CDR2 SYDVKM. The CDR3 is 13 residues long. The CDR3 nucleotides are TGTGCCAGCAGTTTTATAGAAAACTATGGCTACACCTTC. This gives the protein CASSFIENYGYTF.

This chain links TRBV3-1 with TRBJ1-3; no clear D. CDR1 is LGHDT, CDR2 YNNKEL, per germline (reference sequence). The CDR3 totals 15 residues. Trimming stripped 4 bases from V and 0 bases from J, with 10 bases between. CDR3 in amino acids: CASSPSPDSGNTIYF. CDR3 coding DNA: TGTGCCAGCAGCCCCAGCCCCGACTCTGGAAACACCATATATTTT.

This clonotype has at least ten counts. The chain recombines TRBV19 with TRBJ2-1; D is tentatively TRBD1 or TRBD2 (6 bases each). Trimming removed 3 bases at V and 7 bases at J, with 16 bases between. Looked up from germline, CDR1 is LNHDA and CDR2 is SQIVND (reference sequence). CDR3 size: 15 residues. The CDR3: CASSIIGGLGNEQFF. Written as DNA, the CDR3 is TGTGCCAGTAGTATTATAGGGGGGCTTGGAAATGAGCAGTTCTTC. Full variable domain (outside the CDR3, taken from reference TRBV19 and TRBJ2-1): DGGITQSPKYLFRKEGQNVTLSCEQNLNHDAMYWYRQDPGQGLRLIYYSQIVNDFQKGDIAEGYSVSREKKESFPLTVTSAQKNPTAFYLCASSIIGGLGNEQFFGPGTRLTVL.

This clonotype was seen a handful of times. This sequence joins TRBV6-1 and TRBJ2-2; a possible D gene is TRBD2 (6 bases). Trimming took 7 bases from V and 0 from J, leaving 18 bases between them. CDR1 and CDR2 (germline): MNHNS, SASEGT. The CDR3 has 17 residues. The CDR3 loop is CASTAGSGGANTGELFF. The CDR3 nucleotides read TGTGCCAGCACCGCTGGGTCGGGCGGGGCGAACACCGGGGAGCTGTTTTTT.

This clonotype was found many times. The chain uses TRBV7-3 and TRBJ1-6; unclear D gene. The germline CDR1 and CDR2 sequences are SGHTA and FQGTGA. The CDR3 is 14 residues long. The germline V and J ends were trimmed by 2 bases and 5 bases, with 7 bases remaining between them. The CDR3 is CASSLSANNSPLHF. The CDR3 DNA is TGTGCCAGCAGCTTATCGGCCAATAATTCACCCCTCCACTTT.

This clonotype was found many times. The chain combines TRBV7-8 with TRBJ2-7; TRBD1 or TRBD2 may be the D gene (5 bases each). In germline, CDR1 is SGHVS, CDR2 FQNEAQ. The V end lost 2 bases, the J end lost 2 bases, and 10 bases lay between the germline ends. This CDR3 has 14 amino acids. CDR3: CASSLRGQTYEQYF. DNA for the CDR3: TGTGCCAGCAGCTTACGGGGCCAAACCTACGAGCAGTACTTC.

This clonotype was recorded many times. This chain connects TRBV6-1 to TRBJ2-3; 8 bases align to TRBD2. Trimming cost V 5 bases and J 5 bases; bases outside gene matches: 3. This CDR3 is 13 amino acids long. Germline V gene lookup returns CDR1 MNHNS and CDR2 SASEGT. CDR3 protein: CASSWGTRDTQYF. In nucleotides, the CDR3 is TGTGCCAGCAGTTGGGGGACTAGAGATACGCAGTATTTT.

This clonotype has a count of ten or more. The chain joins TRBV20-1 to TRBJ2-7; D ambiguous. The CDR3 loop spans 11 amino acids. Trimming stripped 0 bases from V and 3 bases from J, with 3 bases between. The germline V gene encodes CDR1 DFQATT and CDR2 SNEGSKA (reference sequence). The CDR3 DNA reads TGCAGTGCTAGAGACAACTACGAGCAGTACTTC. Translated: CSARDNYEQYF.

This clonotype was counted ten times or more. The junction and the germline gene differ at one end; a read error may be behind it. The chain uses TRBV2 and TRBJ2-1; the D gene is possibly TRBD2 (6 bases). In germline, CDR1 is SNHLY, CDR2 FYNNEI. The CDR3 is 16 residues long. The DNA for the CDR3 is TGTGCCAGCAGTGAAGAAGGAGGGGTGTCCTACAATGAGCGGTTCTTC. Amino acids: CASSEEGGVSYNERFF. Combining the CDR3 with reference TRBV2 and TRBJ2-1 gives the whole variable domain EPEVTQTPSHQVTQMGQEVILRCVPISNHLYFYWYRQILGQKVEFLVSFYNNEISEKSEIFDDQFSVERPDGSNFTLKIRSTKLEDSAMYFCASSEEGGVSYNERFFGPGTRLTVL.

As concerns this clonotype: A much larger clone differs by one base, so this may be a read error. The chain carries TRBV3-1 and TRBJ2-2; 14 bases match TRBD2. Germline trimming cut 3 bases from V and 7 bases from J; bases unmatched to any gene: 4. Germline CDR1 reads LGHDT; CDR2 reads YNNKEL (reference sequence). The CDR3 totals 16 residues. This chain's CDR3 is CASSQGLAGAGGELFF. The DNA for the CDR3 is TGTGCCAGCAGCCAGGGACTAGCGGGGGCCGGCGGGGAGCTGTTTTTT.

This clonotype was picked up a small number of times. This CDR3 is missing its conserved last phenylalanine or tryptophan, likely due to a read error. The CDR3 spells CASSEGLLLAKNIQYL. CDR3 bases: TGTGCCAGCAGTGAAGGGCTACTCCTGGCCAAAAACATTCAGTACCTC. The J gene is TRBJ2-4, the V gene TRBV2; D unclear. Trimming pared 1 base from V and 1 base from J, leaving 11 bases between. Germline V gene sequence: CDR1 SNHLY, CDR2 FYNNEI. The CDR3 runs 16 residues.

Many counts were recorded for this clonotype. The chain has TRBV28 and TRBJ2-7; 12 nucleotides line up with TRBD2. Germline V gives CDR1 MDHEN, CDR2 SYDVKM. J lost 5 bases, V lost 2 bases, and 4 bases had no gene match. The CDR3 spans 15 residues. This chain's CDR3 is CASSLLASGRDEQYF. CDR3 sequence (DNA): TGTGCCAGCAGTTTACTGGCTAGCGGGAGGGACGAGCAGTACTTC. The full variable domain, with the rest looked up from reference TRBV28 and TRBJ2-7, is DVKVTQSSRYLVKRTGEKVFLECVQDMDHENMFWYRQDPGLGLRLIYFSYDVKMKEKGDIPEGYSVSREKKERFSLILESASTNQTSMYLCASSLLASGRDEQYFGPGTRLTVT.

This sequence joins TRBV6-1 and TRBJ2-3; TRBD2 matches 8 bases. Germline V CDR1 and CDR2: MNHNS, SASEGT. This CDR3 has 16 amino acids. J was trimmed by 3 bases and V by 10 bases; bases with no gene match: 15. CDR3 region: CATSVSRGGRTDTQYF. Written as DNA, the CDR3 is TGTGCCACCTCCGTCTCCCGGGGGGGCCGAACAGATACGCAGTATTTT.

This clonotype was seen repeatedly, ten times or more. The chain links TRBV20-1 to TRBJ2-7; D possibly uses TRBD1 or TRBD2 (5 bases each). The CDR3 covers 14 residues. V lost 0 bases and J lost 5, with 14 bases in between. Germline loops: CDR1 DFQATT, CDR2 SNEGSKA (reference sequence). In nucleotides, the CDR3 is TGCAGTGCTAGAGATCGTGCAGGGACCCACGAGCAGTACTTC. Its translation is CSARDRAGTHEQYF.

This clonotype was recorded a few times. This chain joins TRBV30 and TRBJ1-2, with a weak D call TRBD1 (6 bases). Trimming removed 0 bases at V and 1 base at J, with 21 bases between. Germline CDR1 and CDR2: GTSNPN and SVGIG (reference sequence). This CDR3 is 18 amino acids long. CDR3 in amino acids: CAWSVARWGGPLNYGYTF. Here the CDR3 DNA reads TGTGCCTGGAGTGTTGCCCGTTGGGGGGGGCCCCTTAACTATGGCTACACCTTC.

This clonotype was counted many times. The gene calls are TRBV10-3 and TRBJ2-7; either TRBD1 or TRBD2 may supply D (5 bases each). Trimming pared 7 bases from V and 7 bases from J, leaving 14 bases between. CDR3 length: 12 residues. Germline CDR1 reads ENHRY; CDR2 reads SYGVKD. Written as DNA, the CDR3 is TGTGCCATCAAGGGGACCGAGGGGGAGCAGTACTTC. Its protein is CAIKGTEGEQYF.

This clonotype occurred many times. This chain's CDR3 is CASSLDPGTQYF. Written as DNA, the CDR3 is TGTGCCAGCAGCTTAGATCCGGGGACGCAGTATTTT. This sequence joins TRBV11-3 and TRBJ2-3; TRBD2 is a possible D gene (5 bases). From germline, CDR1 is SGHNT and CDR2 YENEEA. V lost 0 bases, J lost 9 bases, and 7 bases lay in between. This CDR3 spans 12 amino acids.

The chain uses TRBV20-1 and TRBJ1-1; D unresolved. Germline V gene lookup returns CDR1 DFQATT and CDR2 SNEGSKA (reference sequence). The CDR3 covers 13 residues. In DNA form, the CDR3 reads TGCAACGTCGCTCGATCCCCAGACACTGAAGCTTTCTTT. Its translation is CNVARSPDTEAFF.

The V gene is TRBV5-1, the J gene TRBJ2-1; 7 bases map to TRBD1. This CDR3 has 17 residues. CDR1 SGHRS and CDR2 YFSETQ come from the germline V gene. Trimming cost V 4 bases and J 0 bases; bases outside gene matches: 10. CDR3 protein: CASSPGQVSSSYNEQFF. In nucleotides, the CDR3 is TGCGCCAGCAGCCCCGGACAGGTATCGAGCTCCTACAATGAGCAGTTCTTC.